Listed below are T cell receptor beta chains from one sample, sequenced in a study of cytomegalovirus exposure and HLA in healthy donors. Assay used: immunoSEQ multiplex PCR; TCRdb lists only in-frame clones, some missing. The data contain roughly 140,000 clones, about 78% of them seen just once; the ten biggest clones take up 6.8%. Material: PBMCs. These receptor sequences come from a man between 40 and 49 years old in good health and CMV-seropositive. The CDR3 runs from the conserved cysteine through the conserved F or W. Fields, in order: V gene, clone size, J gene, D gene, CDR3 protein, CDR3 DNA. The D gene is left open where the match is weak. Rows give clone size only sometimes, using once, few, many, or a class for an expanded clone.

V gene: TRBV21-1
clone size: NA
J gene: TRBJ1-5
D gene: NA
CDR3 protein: CASSQPGLHIYSNQPQHF
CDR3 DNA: TGTGCCAGCAGTCAACCGGGACTTCATATTTACAGCAATCAGCCCCAGCATTTT

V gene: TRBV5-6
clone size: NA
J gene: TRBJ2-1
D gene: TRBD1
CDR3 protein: CASSAMDRGFHQFF
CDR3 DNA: TGTGCCAGCAGCGCAATGGACAGGGGGTTTCATCAGTTCTTC

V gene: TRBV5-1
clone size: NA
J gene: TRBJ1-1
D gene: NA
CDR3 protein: CASSLGGGLSTEAFF
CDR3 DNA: TGCGCCAGCAGCTTGGGCGGGGGGCTGAGCACTGAAGCTTTCTTT

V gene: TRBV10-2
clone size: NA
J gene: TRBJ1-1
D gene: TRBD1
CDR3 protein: CASSERQGAKKNTEAFF
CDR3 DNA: TGCGCCAGCAGTGAGAGACAGGGGGCTAAGAAGAACACTGAAGCTTTCTTT

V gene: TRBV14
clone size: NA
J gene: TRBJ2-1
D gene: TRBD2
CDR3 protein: CASSQVFTGGIHEQFF
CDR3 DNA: TGTGCCAGCAGCCAAGTCTTTACGGGAGGTATCCATGAGCAGTTCTTC

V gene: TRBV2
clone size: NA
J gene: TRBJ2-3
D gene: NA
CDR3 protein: CASSQSTDTQYF
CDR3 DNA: TGTGCCAGCAGTCAAAGCACAGATACGCAGTATTTT

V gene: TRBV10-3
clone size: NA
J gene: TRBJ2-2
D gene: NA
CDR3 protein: CAITPSPLTGELFF
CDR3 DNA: TGTGCCATCACCCCTAGCCCTTTAACCGGGGAGCTGTTTTTT

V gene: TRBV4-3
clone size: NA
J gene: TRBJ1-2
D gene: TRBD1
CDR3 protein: CASSQATTGVGYTF
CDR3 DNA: TGCGCCAGCAGCCAAGCAACTACAGGGGTAGGCTACACCTTC

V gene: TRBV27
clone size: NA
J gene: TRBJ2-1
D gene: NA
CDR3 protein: CASSLYGSTGNEQFF
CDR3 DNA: TGTGCCAGCAGTTTATACGGGAGTACGGGCAATGAGCAGTTCTTC

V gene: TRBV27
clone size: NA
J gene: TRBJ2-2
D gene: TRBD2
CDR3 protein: CATLNSGGEGHTGELFF
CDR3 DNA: TGTGCCACCCTGAACTCGGGGGGGGAAGGTCACACCGGGGAGCTGTTTTTT

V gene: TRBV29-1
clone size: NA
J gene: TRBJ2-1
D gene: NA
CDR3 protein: CSAGGPSSYNEQFF
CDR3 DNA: TGCAGCGCCGGGGGTCCCAGCTCCTACAATGAGCAGTTCTTC

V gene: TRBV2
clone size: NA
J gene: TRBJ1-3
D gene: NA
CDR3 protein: CASSRDSNTIYF
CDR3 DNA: TGTGCCAGCAGTCGGGACTCCAACACCATATATTTT

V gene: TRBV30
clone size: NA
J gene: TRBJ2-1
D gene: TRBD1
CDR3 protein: CAWSPRRDRGSYNEQFF
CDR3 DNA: TGTGCCTGGAGTCCCCGGAGGGACAGGGGGTCCTACAATGAGCAGTTCTTC

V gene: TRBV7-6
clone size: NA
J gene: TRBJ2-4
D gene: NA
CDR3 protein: CASSPGPRGLAKNIQYF
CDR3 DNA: TGTGCCAGCAGCCCAGGGCCCAGGGGCTTAGCCAAAAACATTCAGTACTTC

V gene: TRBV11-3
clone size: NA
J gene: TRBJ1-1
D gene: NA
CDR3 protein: CASSLHFPGTEAFF
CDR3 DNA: TGTGCCAGCAGCTTACACTTCCCGGGGACTGAAGCTTTCTTT

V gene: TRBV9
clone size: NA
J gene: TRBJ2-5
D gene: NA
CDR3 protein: CASSVVPGGETQYF
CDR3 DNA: TGTGCCAGCAGCGTAGTCCCAGGAGGGGAGACCCAGTACTTC

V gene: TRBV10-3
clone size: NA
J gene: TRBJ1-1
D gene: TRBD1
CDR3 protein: CATRDRPLNTEAFF
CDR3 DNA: TGTGCCACACGGGACAGACCGTTGAACACTGAAGCTTTCTTT

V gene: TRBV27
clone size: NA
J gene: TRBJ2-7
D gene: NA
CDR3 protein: CASSLSAGVRYEQYF
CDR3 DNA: TGTGCCAGCAGTTTATCGGCAGGGGTGAGGTACGAGCAGTACTTC

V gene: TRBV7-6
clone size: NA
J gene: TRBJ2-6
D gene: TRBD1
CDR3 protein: CASSNDRGPGANVLTF
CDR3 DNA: TGTGCCAGCAGCAATGACAGGGGGCCTGGGGCCAACGTCCTGACTTTC

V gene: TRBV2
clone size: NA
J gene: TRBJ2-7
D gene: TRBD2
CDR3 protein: CASSGGRGGGNSYEQYF
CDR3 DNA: TGTGCCAGCAGCGGGGGGAGGGGCGGGGGGAACTCCTACGAGCAGTACTTC

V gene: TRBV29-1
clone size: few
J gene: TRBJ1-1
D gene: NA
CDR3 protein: CSVLAPGKEAFF
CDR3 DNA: TGCAGCGTTTTGGCCCCGGGTAAGGAAGCTTTCTTT

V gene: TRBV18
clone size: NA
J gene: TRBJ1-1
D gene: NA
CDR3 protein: CASSLYTGTEAFF
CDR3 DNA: TGTGCCAGCTCACTTTATACTGGCACTGAAGCTTTCTTT

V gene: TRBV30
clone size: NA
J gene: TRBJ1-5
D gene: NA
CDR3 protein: CAWSPYGRGLNQPQHF
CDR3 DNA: TGTGCCTGGAGCCCTTACGGGAGGGGCCTCAATCAGCCCCAGCATTTT

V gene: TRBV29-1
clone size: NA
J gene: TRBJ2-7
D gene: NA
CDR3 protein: CSARVGGGSYEQYF
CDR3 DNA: TGCAGCGCCCGAGTGGGCGGAGGCTCCTACGAGCAGTACTTC

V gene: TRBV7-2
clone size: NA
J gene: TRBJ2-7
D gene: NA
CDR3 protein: CASSLDEGSYEQYF
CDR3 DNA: TGTGCCAGCAGCTTAGATGAGGGCTCCTACGAGCAGTACTTC

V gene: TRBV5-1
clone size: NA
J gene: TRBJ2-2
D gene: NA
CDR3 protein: CASSFGTPGWGELFF
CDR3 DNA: TGCGCCAGCAGCTTCGGGACTCCTGGTTGGGGGGAGCTGTTTTTT

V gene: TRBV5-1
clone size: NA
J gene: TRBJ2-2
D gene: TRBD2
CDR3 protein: CASSLALADTGELFF
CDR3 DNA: TGCGCCAGCAGCTTGGCTCTAGCGGACACCGGGGAGCTGTTTTTT

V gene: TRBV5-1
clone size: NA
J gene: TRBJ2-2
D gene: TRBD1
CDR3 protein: CASSHLGQAAGELFF
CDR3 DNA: TGCGCCAGCAGCCACTTAGGACAGGCGGCCGGGGAGCTGTTTTTT

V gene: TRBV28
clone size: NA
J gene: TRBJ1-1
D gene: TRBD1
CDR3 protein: CATQVWTGLNTEAFF
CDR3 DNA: TGTGCCACCCAAGTGTGGACAGGGTTGAACACTGAAGCTTTCTTT

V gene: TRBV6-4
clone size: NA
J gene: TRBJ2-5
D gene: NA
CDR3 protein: CASLPVGTPDFLEQYF
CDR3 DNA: TGTGCCAGCCTTCCGGTGGGGACACCTGATTTTTTAGAGCAGTACTTC

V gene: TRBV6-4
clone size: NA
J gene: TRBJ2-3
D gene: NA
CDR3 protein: CASSESSSPNTQYF
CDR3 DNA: TGTGCCAGCAGTGAGTCTAGCTCCCCGAATACGCAGTATTTT

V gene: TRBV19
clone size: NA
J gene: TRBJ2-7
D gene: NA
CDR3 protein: CASKESYSYEQYF
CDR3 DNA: TGTGCCAGTAAAGAGAGCTACTCCTACGAGCAGTACTTC

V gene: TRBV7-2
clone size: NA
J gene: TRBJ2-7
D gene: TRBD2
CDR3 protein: CASSLAPRWEGSYEQYF
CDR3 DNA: TGTGCCAGCAGCTTAGCCCCAAGATGGGAGGGCTCCTACGAGCAGTACTTC

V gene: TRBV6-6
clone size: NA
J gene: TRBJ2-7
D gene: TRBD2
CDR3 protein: CASSYHRTSGTYEQYF
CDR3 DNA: TGTGCCAGCAGTTACCACCGGACTAGCGGGACCTACGAGCAGTACTTC

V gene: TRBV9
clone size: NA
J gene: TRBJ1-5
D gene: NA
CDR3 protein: CASSVGVGNQPQHF
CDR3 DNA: TGTGCCAGCAGCGTAGGCGTGGGCAATCAGCCCCAGCATTTT

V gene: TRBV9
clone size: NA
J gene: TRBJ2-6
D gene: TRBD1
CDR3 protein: CASSVATGEPRGANVLTF
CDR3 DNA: TGTGCCAGCAGCGTAGCTACAGGGGAACCAAGGGGGGCCAACGTCCTGACTTTC

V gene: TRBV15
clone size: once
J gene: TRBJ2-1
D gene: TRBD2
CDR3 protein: CATSGQLAGVTGEQFF
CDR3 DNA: TGTGCCACCAGCGGTCAGCTAGCGGGAGTAACTGGTGAGCAGTTCTTC

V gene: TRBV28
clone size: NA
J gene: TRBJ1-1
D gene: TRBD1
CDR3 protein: CASSRDRAGTEAFF
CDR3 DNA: TGTGCCAGCAGTCGGGACAGGGCTGGAACTGAAGCTTTCTTT

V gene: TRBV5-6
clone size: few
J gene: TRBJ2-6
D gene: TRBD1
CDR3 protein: CASSLGGQSFSGANVLTF
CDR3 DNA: TGTGCCAGCAGCTTGGGGGGACAGTCTTTTTCTGGGGCCAACGTCCTGACTTTC

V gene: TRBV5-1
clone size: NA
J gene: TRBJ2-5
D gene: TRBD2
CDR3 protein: CASSHTSGRVQETQYF
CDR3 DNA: TGCGCCAGCAGCCACACTAGCGGGAGGGTCCAAGAGACCCAGTACTTC

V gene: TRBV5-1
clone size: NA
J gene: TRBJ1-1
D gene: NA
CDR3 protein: CASSSRYMNTEAFF
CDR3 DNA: TGCGCCAGCAGTTCGAGGTATATGAACACTGAAGCTTTCTTT

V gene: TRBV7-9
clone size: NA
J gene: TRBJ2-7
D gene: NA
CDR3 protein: CASSRTDEQYF
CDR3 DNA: TGTGCCAGCAGCAGGACAGACGAGCAGTACTTC

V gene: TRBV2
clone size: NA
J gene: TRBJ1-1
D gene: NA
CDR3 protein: CASSGRGTEAFF
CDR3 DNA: TGTGCCAGCAGCGGACGGGGCACTGAAGCTTTCTTT

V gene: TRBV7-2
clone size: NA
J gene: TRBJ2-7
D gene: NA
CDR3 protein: CASSPGRTKYEQYF
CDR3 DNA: TGTGCCAGCAGCCCGGGACGGACTAAATACGAGCAGTACTTC

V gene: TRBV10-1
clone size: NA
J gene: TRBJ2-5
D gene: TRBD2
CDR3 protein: CASSASGGETQYF
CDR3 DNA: TGCGCCAGCAGTGCAAGCGGGGGTGAGACCCAGTACTTC

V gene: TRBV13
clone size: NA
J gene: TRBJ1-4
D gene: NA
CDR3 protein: CASSLGEGGGKLFF
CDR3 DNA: TGTGCCAGCAGCTTGGGAGAGGGGGGGGGAAAACTGTTTTTT

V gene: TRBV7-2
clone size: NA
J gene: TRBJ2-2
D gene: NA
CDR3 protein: CASRTTGGDTGELFF
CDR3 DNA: TGTGCCAGCAGAACCACAGGGGGGGACACCGGGGAGCTGTTTTTT

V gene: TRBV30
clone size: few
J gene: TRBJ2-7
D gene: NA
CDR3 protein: CAHGDSRSSYEQYF
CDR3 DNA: TGTGCCCATGGAGACTCTCGGAGCTCCTACGAGCAGTACTTC

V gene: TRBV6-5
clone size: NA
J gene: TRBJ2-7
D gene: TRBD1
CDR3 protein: CASSLNRGHEQYF
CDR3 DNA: TGTGCCAGCAGCTTAAACAGGGGCCACGAGCAGTACTTC

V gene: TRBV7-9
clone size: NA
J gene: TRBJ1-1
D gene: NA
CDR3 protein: CASSWREGTEAFF
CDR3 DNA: TGTGCCAGCAGCTGGAGGGAAGGGACTGAAGCTTTCTTT

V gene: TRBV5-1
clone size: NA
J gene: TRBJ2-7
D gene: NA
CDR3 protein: CASSLVGRDYEQYF
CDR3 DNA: TGCGCCAGCAGCTTGGTCGGCAGGGATTACGAGCAGTACTTC

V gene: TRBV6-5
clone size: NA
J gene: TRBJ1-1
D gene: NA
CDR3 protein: CASSYSSAKTVFEAFF
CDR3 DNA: TGTGCCAGCAGTTACTCGAGTGCTAAAACAGTATTTGAAGCTTTCTTT

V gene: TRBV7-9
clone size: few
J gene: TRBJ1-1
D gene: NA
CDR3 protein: CASSRREVEAFF
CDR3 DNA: TGTGCCAGCAGCCGGCGGGAAGTTGAAGCTTTCTTT

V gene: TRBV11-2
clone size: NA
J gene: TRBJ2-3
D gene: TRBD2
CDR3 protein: CASSLDSPLGAGVRNTQYF
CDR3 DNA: TGTGCCAGCAGCTTAGATTCCCCGTTAGGAGCGGGAGTTAGAAATACGCAGTATTTT

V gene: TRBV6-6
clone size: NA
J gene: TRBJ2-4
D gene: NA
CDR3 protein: CASRPQGVMNIQYF
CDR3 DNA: TGTGCCAGCAGACCACAGGGCGTAATGAACATTCAGTACTTC